Listed below are T cell receptor beta chains from one sample, sequenced in a study of chemoradiotherapy in HPV16-positive cancers. Some clones are missing from TCRdb's copy, which holds only in-frame ones; the method was immunoSEQ multiplex PCR. The sample holds about 7,500 clones, roughly two thirds seen once. This material consisted of tumor tissue, taken from a patient who underwent chemoradiotherapy. Receptors originate from a human donor with HPV-associated anogenital cancer. The CDR3 runs from the conserved cysteine through the conserved F or W. D genes are given only for firm matches. Some rows have no size entry. The others give once, few or many, or a class for an expanded clone.

v_gene	abundance	d_gene	j_gene	CDR3aa	CDR3nt
TRBV9	-	-	TRBJ1-5	CASSVAGTVNQPQHF	TGTGCCAGCAGCGTAGCAGGGACGGTCAATCAGCCCCAGCATTTT
TRBV14	-	-	TRBJ1-2	CATRRGRYGYTF	TGTGCCACCAGGAGGGGTCGGTATGGCTACACCTTC
TRBV12-5	once	-	TRBJ2-1	CASGLGRNSYNEQFF	TGTGCTAGTGGTTTGGGCAGGAACTCCTACAATGAGCAGTTCTTC
TRBV19	few	TRBD2	TRBJ2-5	CASSQGLDQETQYF	TGTGCCAGTTCGCAAGGACTAGACCAAGAGACCCAGTACTTC
TRBV19	-	-	TRBJ2-3	CASSIAAGTDTQYF	TGTGCCAGTAGTATAGCGGCCGGCACAGATACGCAGTATTTT
TRBV7-2	-	-	TRBJ2-3	CASSVGLSTDTQYF	TGTGCCAGCAGCGTTGGACTGAGCACAGATACGCAGTATTTT
TRBV4-3	-	-	TRBJ2-7	CASSQALSGAYEQYF	TGCGCCAGCAGCCAAGCGCTCTCAGGCGCCTACGAGCAGTACTTC
TRBV10-1	-	-	TRBJ2-3	CASSGTVTSTDTQYF	TGCGCCAGCAGTGGGACAGTCACTAGCACAGATACGCAGTATTTT
TRBV25-1	-	TRBD2	TRBJ2-1	CASSESAERGGFDEQFF	TGTGCCAGCAGTGAATCGGCGGAGCGGGGGGGCTTTGATGAGCAGTTCTTC
TRBV19	-	-	TRBJ2-7	CASSIRGSEEQYF	TGTGCCAGTAGTATACGGGGGTCCGAAGAGCAGTACTTC
TRBV30	-	-	TRBJ1-5	CAWSPRGIHQPQHF	TGTGCCTGGAGCCCGAGAGGGATCCATCAGCCCCAGCATTTT
TRBV27	few	-	TRBJ2-7	CASSSFGGLPYEQYF	TGTGCCAGCAGCTCTTTCGGAGGGTTGCCCTACGAGCAGTACTTC
TRBV7-3	-	TRBD2	TRBJ2-7	CASSLEGRGFYEQYF	TGTGCCAGCAGTTTAGAAGGGCGGGGGTTCTACGAGCAGTACTTC
TRBV19	-	TRBD2	TRBJ2-4	CATKEREGKNIQYF	TGTGCCACCAAGGAGAGGGAGGGCAAAAACATTCAGTACTTC
TRBV10-1	-	TRBD2	TRBJ2-1	CASSESSGGLWNEQFF	TGCGCCAGCAGTGAGAGTAGCGGGGGGCTTTGGAATGAGCAGTTCTTC
TRBV19	-	-	TRBJ1-2	CASSIDQRANYGYTF	TGTGCCAGTAGTATAGATCAGAGGGCTAACTATGGCTACACCTTC
TRBV9	-	TRBD1	TRBJ2-3	CASSLAGTGRTDTQYF	TGTGCCAGCAGCCTCGCCGGGACAGGGCGCACAGATACGCAGTATTTT
TRBV6-4	-	-	TRBJ2-2	CASSGTATGELFF	TGTGCCAGCAGTGGGACAGCCACCGGGGAGCTGTTTTTT
TRBV30	-	-	TRBJ1-1	CAWNREMNTEAFF	TGTGCCTGGAACCGGGAAATGAACACTGAAGCTTTCTTT
TRBV7-3	once	TRBD2	TRBJ2-3	CASSVGLAPDTQYF	TGTGCCAGCAGCGTGGGACTAGCTCCAGATACGCAGTATTTT
TRBV2	-	TRBD1	TRBJ2-7	CASSKLAGGEEQYF	TGTGCCAGCAGCAAACTGGCAGGGGGCGAGGAGCAGTACTTC
TRBV4-3	-	-	TRBJ2-1	CASSQSGFSYNEQFF	TGCGCCAGCAGCCAATCCGGTTTCTCCTACAATGAGCAGTTCTTC
TRBV6-6	-	-	TRBJ2-1	CASSYGRGGRNEQFF	TGTGCCAGCAGTTATGGTAGAGGGGGTAGGAATGAGCAGTTCTTC
TRBV14	-	-	TRBJ1-1	CASSPRVFVNTEAFF	TGTGCCAGCAGCCCCAGGGTATTCGTGAACACTGAAGCTTTCTTT
TRBV5-5	large	-	TRBJ1-1	CASSLGWNMNTEAFF	TGTGCCAGCAGCTTGGGTTGGAATATGAACACTGAAGCTTTCTTT
TRBV29-1	-	-	TRBJ1-2	CSVGEDSYGYTF	TGCAGCGTTGGGGAGGATTCGTATGGCTACACCTTC
TRBV19	-	TRBD1	TRBJ2-7	CATIPGQGGEQYF	TGTGCCACCATTCCGGGACAGGGTGGCGAGCAGTACTTC
TRBV11-1	-	-	TRBJ2-1	CASTTDLGGASHEQFF	TGTGCCAGCACAACGGACTTGGGGGGAGCCTCCCATGAGCAGTTCTTC
TRBV28	-	-	TRBJ1-5	CASSLHGLNQPQHF	TGTGCCAGCAGTTTGCACGGGCTCAATCAGCCCCAGCATTTT
TRBV6-1	few	-	TRBJ2-7	CASSEASYEQYF	TGTGCCAGCAGTGAAGCCAGCTACGAGCAGTACTTC
TRBV28	-	-	TRBJ1-2	CASGGAGDYYGYTF	TGTGCCAGTGGGGGGGCAGGGGACTACTATGGCTACACCTTC
TRBV27	medium-sized	TRBD1	TRBJ2-1	CASSKPGQLYNEQFF	TGTGCCAGCAGCAAACCGGGACAGCTCTACAATGAGCAGTTCTTC
TRBV7-3	-	-	TRBJ1-4	CASRPNPGLQNEKLFF	TGTGCCAGCAGGCCTAATCCGGGGCTTCAGAATGAAAAACTGTTTTTT
TRBV18	-	-	TRBJ2-3	CASSQTRGGDTQYF	TGTGCCAGCTCACAAACACGGGGCGGAGATACGCAGTATTTT
TRBV18	-	-	TRBJ2-7	CASYAVSSYEQYF	TGTGCCAGCTACGCGGTGAGCTCCTACGAGCAGTACTTC
TRBV4-2	-	-	TRBJ1-4	CASSPWGGTNEKLFF	TGTGCCAGCAGCCCCTGGGGAGGAACTAATGAAAAACTGTTTTTT
TRBV6-5	few	TRBD1	TRBJ1-6	CASSGWTGGNSPLHF	TGTGCCAGCAGTGGGTGGACAGGGGGAAATTCACCCCTCCACTTT
TRBV5-1	few	TRBD1	TRBJ1-1	CASSADRESNEAFF	TGCGCCAGCAGCGCCGACAGGGAGTCAAATGAAGCTTTCTTT
TRBV2	-	TRBD2	TRBJ2-5	CASSTSVEETQYF	TGTGCCAGCAGTACTAGCGTTGAAGAGACCCAGTACTTC
TRBV7-2	-	-	TRBJ2-7	CASSPQYGGYEQYF	TGTGCCAGCAGCCCACAGTACGGAGGATACGAGCAGTACTTC
TRBV6-1	-	TRBD2	TRBJ2-7	CASSDLAGAYEQYF	TGTGCCAGCAGTGATTTAGCGGGGGCCTACGAGCAGTACTTC
TRBV5-5	-	TRBD1	TRBJ1-6	CASSFRPTGNVGSPLHF	TGTGCCAGCAGCTTTAGGCCGACAGGGAATGTGGGGTCACCCCTCCACTTT
TRBV5-1	medium-sized	-	TRBJ1-5	CASSLGRNQPQHF	TGCGCCAGCAGCCTGGGGAGGAATCAGCCCCAGCATTTT
TRBV7-2	large	TRBD1	TRBJ1-2	CASSARQGLDYGYTF	TGTGCCAGCAGCGCGCGACAGGGGTTGGACTATGGCTACACCTTC
TRBV25-1	-	TRBD1	TRBJ1-1	CASSGQGMTEAFF	TGTGCCAGTTCGGGACAGGGGATGACTGAAGCTTTCTTT
TRBV27	-	TRBD1	TRBJ1-1	CASSFGQGGTEAFF	TGTGCCAGCAGTTTTGGACAGGGTGGCACTGAAGCTTTCTTT
TRBV11-3	-	TRBD1	TRBJ1-1	CASSQQGGTEAFF	TGTGCCAGCAGTCAACAGGGGGGGACTGAAGCTTTCTTT
TRBV11-1	-	TRBD1	TRBJ1-2	CASSLQGARGYTF	TGTGCCAGCAGCTTGCAGGGGGCGAGAGGCTACACCTTC
TRBV21-1	few	-	TRBJ1-5	CASSPPWGKCNQPQHF	TGTGCCAGCAGCCCTCCTTGGGGCAAATGTAATCAGCCCCAGCATTTT
TRBV18	-	TRBD2	TRBJ2-1	CASSPPTSGKHIDNEQFF	TGTGCCAGCTCACCACCGACTAGCGGGAAACATATCGACAATGAGCAGTTCTTC
TRBV6-1	-	TRBD1	TRBJ2-2	CASTPETGGRGELFF	TGTGCCAGCACCCCAGAGACAGGGGGCCGGGGGGAGCTGTTTTTT